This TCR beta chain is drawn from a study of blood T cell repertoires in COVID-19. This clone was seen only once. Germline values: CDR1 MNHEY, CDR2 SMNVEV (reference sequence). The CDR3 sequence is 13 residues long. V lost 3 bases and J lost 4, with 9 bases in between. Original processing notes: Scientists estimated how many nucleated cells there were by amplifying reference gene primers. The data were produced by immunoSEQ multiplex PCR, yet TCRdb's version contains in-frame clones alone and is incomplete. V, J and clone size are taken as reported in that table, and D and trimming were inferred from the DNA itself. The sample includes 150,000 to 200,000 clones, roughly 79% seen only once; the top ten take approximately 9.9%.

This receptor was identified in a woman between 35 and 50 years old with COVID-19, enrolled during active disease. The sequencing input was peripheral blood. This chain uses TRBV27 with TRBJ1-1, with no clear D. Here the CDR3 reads CASSFVGLTEAFF. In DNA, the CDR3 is TGTGCCAGCAGTTTTGTGGGCCTCACTGAAGCTTTCTTT.